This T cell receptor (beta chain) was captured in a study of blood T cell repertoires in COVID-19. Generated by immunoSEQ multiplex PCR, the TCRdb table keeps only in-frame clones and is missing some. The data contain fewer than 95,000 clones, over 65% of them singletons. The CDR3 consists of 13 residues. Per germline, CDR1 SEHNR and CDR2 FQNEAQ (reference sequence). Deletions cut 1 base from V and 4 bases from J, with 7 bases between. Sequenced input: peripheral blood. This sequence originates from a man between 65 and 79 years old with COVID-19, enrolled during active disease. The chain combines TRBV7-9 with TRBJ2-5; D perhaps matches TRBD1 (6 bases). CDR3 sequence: CASSLVGGETQYF. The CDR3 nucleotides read TGTGCCAGCAGCTTAGTAGGGGGAGAGACCCAGTACTTC.